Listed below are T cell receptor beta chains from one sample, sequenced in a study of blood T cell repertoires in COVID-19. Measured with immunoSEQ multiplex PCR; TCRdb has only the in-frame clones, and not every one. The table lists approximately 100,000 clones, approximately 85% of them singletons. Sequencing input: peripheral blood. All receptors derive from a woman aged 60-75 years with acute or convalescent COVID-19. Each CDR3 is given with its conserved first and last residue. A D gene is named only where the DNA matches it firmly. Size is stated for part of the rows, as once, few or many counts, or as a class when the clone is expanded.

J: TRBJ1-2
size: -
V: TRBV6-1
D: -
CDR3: CASSEAGGNYGYTF
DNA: TGTGCCAGCAGTGAAGCTGGAGGGAACTATGGCTACACCTTC

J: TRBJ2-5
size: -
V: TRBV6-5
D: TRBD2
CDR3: CASSYGGRVGETQYF
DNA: TGTGCCAGCAGTTACGGCGGGAGGGTCGGAGAGACCCAGTACTTC

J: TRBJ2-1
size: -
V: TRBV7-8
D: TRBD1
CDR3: CASSLLTTGTVGHEQFF
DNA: TGTGCCAGCAGCTTATTGACCACCGGGACAGTCGGACATGAGCAGTTCTTC

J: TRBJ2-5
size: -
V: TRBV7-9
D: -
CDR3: CASSTQGRGWETQYF
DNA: TGTGCCAGCAGCACGCAGGGGAGGGGTTGGGAGACCCAGTACTTC

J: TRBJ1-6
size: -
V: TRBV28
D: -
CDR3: CASRAMGQGNSPLHF
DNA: TGTGCCAGCAGGGCAATGGGGCAGGGTAATTCACCCCTCCACTTT

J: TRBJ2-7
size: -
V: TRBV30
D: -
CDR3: CAWSRQNYEQYF
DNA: TGTGCCTGGAGTCGACAGAACTACGAGCAGTACTTC

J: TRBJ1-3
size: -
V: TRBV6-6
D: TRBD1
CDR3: CASSQDRAGRDTIYF
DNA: TGTGCCAGCAGCCAGGACAGGGCGGGTCGGGACACCATATATTTT

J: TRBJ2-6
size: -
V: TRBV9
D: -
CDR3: CASSYTRAGANVLTF
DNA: TGTGCCAGCAGCTACACTAGGGCCGGGGCCAACGTCCTGACTTTC

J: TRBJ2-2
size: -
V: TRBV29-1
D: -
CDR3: CSVAGTGELFF
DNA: TGCAGCGTTGCGGGCACCGGGGAGCTGTTTTTT

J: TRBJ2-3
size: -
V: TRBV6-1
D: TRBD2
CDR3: CASSERGGRSTDTQYF
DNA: TGTGCCAGCAGTGAACGAGGCGGGAGGAGCACAGATACGCAGTATTTT

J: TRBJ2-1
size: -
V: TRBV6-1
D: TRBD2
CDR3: CASSEVAGPYNEQFF
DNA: TGTGCCAGCAGTGAGGTAGCGGGACCCTACAATGAGCAGTTCTTC

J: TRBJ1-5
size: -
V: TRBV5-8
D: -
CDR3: CASSFASNQPQHF
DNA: TGTGCCAGCAGTTTCGCGAGCAATCAGCCCCAGCATTTT

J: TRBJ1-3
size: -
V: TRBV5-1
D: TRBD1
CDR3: CASSFLGQPSGNTIYF
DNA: TGCGCCAGCAGCTTCCTGGGACAGCCGTCTGGAAACACCATATATTTT

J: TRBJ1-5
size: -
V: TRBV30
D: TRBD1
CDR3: CAWRGTVDQPQHF
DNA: TGTGCCTGGAGGGGGACAGTTGATCAGCCCCAGCATTTT

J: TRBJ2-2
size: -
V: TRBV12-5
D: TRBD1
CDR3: CASGHHGQGLGGELFF
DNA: TGTGCTAGTGGTCACCACGGACAGGGTTTAGGCGGGGAGCTGTTTTTT

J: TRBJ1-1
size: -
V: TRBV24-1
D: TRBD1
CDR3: CATSDYRGTEAFF
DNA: TGTGCCACCAGTGATTACAGGGGCACTGAAGCTTTCTTT

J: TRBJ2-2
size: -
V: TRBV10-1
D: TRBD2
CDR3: CASSSSGNTGELFF
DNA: TGCGCCAGCAGCTCTAGCGGTAACACCGGGGAGCTGTTTTTT

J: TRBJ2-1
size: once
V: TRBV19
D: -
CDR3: CASAIRFNYNEQFF
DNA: TGTGCCAGTGCTATCAGGTTTAACTACAATGAGCAGTTCTTC

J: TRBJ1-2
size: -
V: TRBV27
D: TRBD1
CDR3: CASSPGTGRPINYGYTF
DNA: TGTGCCAGCAGTCCAGGGACAGGGAGGCCGATAAACTATGGCTACACCTTC

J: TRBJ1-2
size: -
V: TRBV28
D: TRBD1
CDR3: CASSLHGQDRYGYTF
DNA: TGTGCCAGCAGTTTACACGGACAGGACCGCTATGGCTACACCTTC

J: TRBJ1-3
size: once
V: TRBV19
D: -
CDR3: CASRTFSGNTIYF
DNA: TGTGCCAGTCGGACATTCTCTGGAAACACCATATATTTT

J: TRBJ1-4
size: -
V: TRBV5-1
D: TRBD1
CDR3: CASSLVQGANEKLFF
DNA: TGCGCCAGCAGCTTGGTCCAGGGGGCTAATGAAAAACTGTTTTTT

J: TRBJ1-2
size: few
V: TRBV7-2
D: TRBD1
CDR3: CASSSDRIHGYTF
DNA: TGTGCCAGCAGCTCGGACAGGATCCATGGCTACACCTTC

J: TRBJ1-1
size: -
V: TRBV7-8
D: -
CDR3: CASSLQGLGSSEAFF
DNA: TGTGCCAGCAGCTTACAGGGTTTGGGTTCGTCTGAAGCTTTCTTT

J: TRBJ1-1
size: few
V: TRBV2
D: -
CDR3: CASSYQDLTEAFF
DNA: TGTGCCAGCAGCTACCAGGATCTCACTGAAGCTTTCTTT

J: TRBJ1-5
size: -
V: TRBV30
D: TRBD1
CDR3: CAWSHSPTGRQPQHF
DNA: TGTGCCTGGAGCCACTCTCCGACAGGGAGGCAGCCCCAGCATTTT

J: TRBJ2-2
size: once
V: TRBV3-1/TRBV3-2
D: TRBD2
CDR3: CASSQDLTSGRARELFF
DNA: TGTGCCAGCAGCCAAGATCTGACTAGCGGGAGGGCTCGGGAGCTGTTTTTT

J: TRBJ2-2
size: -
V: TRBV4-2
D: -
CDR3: CASSQSGNTGELFF
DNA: TGTGCCAGCAGCCAAAGCGGGAACACCGGGGAGCTGTTTTTT

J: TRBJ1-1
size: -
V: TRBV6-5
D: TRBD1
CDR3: CASSFQGAGNTEAFF
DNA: TGTGCCAGCAGTTTCCAGGGGGCGGGGAACACTGAAGCTTTCTTT

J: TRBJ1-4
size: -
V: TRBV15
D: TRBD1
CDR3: CATSTRTGANRKLFF
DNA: TGTGCCACCAGCACCAGGACAGGGGCTAATCGAAAACTGTTTTTT

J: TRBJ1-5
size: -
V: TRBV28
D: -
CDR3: CASSLGIGYQPQHF
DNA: TGTGCCAGCAGTTTAGGTATCGGTTATCAGCCCCAGCATTTT

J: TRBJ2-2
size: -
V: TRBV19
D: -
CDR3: CASSYLGGSNTGELFF
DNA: TGTGCCAGTAGCTACCTAGGAGGGAGCAACACCGGGGAGCTGTTTTTT

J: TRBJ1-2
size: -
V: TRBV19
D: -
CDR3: CASQGPTYGYTF
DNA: TGTGCCAGTCAGGGTCCGACCTATGGCTACACCTTC

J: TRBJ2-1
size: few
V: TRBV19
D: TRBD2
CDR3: CASSIRLAGVYEQFF
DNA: TGTGCCAGTAGTATAAGGCTAGCGGGAGTTTATGAGCAGTTCTTC

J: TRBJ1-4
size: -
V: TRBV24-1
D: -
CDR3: CATSDAGSPNEKLFF
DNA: TGTGCCACCAGTGATGCCGGGAGTCCTAATGAAAAACTGTTTTTT

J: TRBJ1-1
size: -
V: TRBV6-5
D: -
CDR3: CASKGTQGTEAFF
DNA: TGTGCCAGTAAAGGAACTCAGGGCACTGAAGCTTTCTTT

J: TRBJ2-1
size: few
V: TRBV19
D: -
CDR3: CASNQGLNNEQFF
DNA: TGTGCCAGTAATCAGGGGCTAAACAATGAGCAGTTCTTC

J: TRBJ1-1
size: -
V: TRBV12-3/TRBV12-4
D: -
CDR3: CASTSGVTEAFF
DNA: TGTGCCAGCACCTCAGGGGTCACTGAAGCTTTCTTT

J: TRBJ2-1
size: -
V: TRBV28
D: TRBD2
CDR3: CAGGDQPGNEQFF
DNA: TGTGCCGGGGGGGACCAACCGGGAAATGAGCAGTTCTTC

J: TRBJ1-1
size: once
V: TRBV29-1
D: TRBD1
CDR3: CSGWKTGWGANTEAFF
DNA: TGCAGCGGATGGAAGACAGGGTGGGGGGCGAACACTGAAGCTTTCTTT

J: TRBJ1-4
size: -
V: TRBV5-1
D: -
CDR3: CASSLAPLSEKLFF
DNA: TGCGCCAGCAGCTTGGCTCCCCTATCTGAAAAACTGTTTTTT

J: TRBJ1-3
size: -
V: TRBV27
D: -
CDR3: CASRAGLSGNTIYF
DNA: TGTGCCAGCAGGGCAGGTCTCTCTGGAAACACCATATATTTT

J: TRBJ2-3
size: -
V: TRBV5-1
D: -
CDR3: CASSLGEVRGTDTQYF
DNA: TGCGCCAGCAGCTTGGGGGAGGTGCGGGGCACAGATACGCAGTATTTT

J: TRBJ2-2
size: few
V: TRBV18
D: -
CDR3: CASSPIGTPSNTGELFF
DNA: TGTGCCAGCTCCCCGATCGGGACACCATCGAACACCGGGGAGCTGTTTTTT

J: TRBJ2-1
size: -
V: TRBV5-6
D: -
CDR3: CASLSLLSSYNEQFF
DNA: TGTGCCAGCCTTTCCCTCCTAAGCTCCTACAATGAGCAGTTCTTC

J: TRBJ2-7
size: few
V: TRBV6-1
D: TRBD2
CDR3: CASSEDRTSIYEQYF
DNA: TGTGCCAGCAGTGAAGATAGGACTAGCATCTACGAGCAGTACTTC